The entry that follows covers one T cell receptor (beta chain) sequence. The data were taken from a study of radiotherapy plus CTLA-4 blockade in lung cancer. Germline V lookup: CDR1 MNHNS, CDR2 SASEGT. CDR3 length: 15 amino acids. V lost 4 bases and J 2 bases, leaving 14 bases between the germline ends. Some clones are missing from TCRdb's copy, which holds only in-frame ones; the method was immunoSEQ multiplex PCR. The sample has 30,000 to 40,000 clones; 70% to 75% are singletons. The origin of this receptor is a human donor with non-small cell lung cancer whose response to radiotherapy plus ipilimumab could not be evaluated. This chain connects TRBV6-1 to TRBJ1-2; D is perhaps TRBD1 (6 bases). The source was peripheral blood, collected from a patient treated with radiotherapy plus ipilimumab. The CDR3 loop reads CASSAGKTGNYGYTF. The CDR3, as DNA: TGTGCCAGCAGTGCCGGCAAAACAGGGAACTATGGCTACACCTTC.